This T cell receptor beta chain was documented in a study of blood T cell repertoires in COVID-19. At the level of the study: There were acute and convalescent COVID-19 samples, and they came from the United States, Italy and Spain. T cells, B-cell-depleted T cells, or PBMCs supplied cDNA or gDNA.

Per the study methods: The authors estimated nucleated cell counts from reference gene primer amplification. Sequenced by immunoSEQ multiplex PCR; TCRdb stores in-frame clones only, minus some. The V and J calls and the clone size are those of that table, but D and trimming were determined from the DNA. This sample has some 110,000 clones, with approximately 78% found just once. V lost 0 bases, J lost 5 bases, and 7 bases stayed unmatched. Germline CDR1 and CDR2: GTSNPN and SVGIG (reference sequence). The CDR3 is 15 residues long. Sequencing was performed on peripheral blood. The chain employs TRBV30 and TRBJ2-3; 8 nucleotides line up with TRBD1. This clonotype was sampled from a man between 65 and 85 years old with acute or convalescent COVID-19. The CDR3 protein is CAWSVGQGAGDTQYF. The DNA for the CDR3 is TGTGCCTGGAGTGTGGGGCAGGGGGCCGGAGATACGCAGTATTTT.